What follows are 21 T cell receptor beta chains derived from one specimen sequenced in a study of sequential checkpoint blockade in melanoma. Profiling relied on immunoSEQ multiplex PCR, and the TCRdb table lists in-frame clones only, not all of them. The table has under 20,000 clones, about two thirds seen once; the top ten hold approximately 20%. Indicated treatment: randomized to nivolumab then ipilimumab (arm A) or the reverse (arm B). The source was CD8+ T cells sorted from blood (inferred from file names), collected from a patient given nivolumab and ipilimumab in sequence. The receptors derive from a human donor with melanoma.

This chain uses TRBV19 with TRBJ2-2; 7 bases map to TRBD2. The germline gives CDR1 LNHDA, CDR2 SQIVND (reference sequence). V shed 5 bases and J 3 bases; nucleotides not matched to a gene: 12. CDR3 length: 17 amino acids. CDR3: CASSLALQRGYTGELFF. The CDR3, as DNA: TGTGCCAGTAGTCTTGCTCTCCAGCGGGGATACACCGGGGAGCTGTTTTTT.

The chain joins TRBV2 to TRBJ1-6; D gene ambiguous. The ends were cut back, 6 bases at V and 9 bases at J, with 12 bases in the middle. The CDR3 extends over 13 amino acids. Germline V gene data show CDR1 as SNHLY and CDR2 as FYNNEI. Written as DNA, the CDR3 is TGTGCCAGCAGCCCGGCCCCGGGTTCACCCCTCCACTTT. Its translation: CASSPAPGSPLHF.

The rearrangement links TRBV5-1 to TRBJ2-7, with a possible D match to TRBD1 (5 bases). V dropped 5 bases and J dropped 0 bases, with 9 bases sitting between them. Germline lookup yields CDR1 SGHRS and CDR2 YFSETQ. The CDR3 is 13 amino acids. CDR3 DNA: TGCGCCAGCAGGTCCACAGGCTCCTACGAGCAGTACTTC. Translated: CASRSTGSYEQYF.

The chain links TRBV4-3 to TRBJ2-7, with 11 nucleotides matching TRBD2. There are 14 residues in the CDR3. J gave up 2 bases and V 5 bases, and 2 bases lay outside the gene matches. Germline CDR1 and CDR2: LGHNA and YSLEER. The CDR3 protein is CASSYSGRAYEQYF. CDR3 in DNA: TGCGCCAGCAGCTATAGCGGGAGGGCCTACGAGCAGTACTTC.

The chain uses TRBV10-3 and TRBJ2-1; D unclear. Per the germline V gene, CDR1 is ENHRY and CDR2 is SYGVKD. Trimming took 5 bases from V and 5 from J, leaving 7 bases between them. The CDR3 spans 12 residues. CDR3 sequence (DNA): TGTGCCATCAGTCGGAGCGACAATGAGCAGTTCTTC. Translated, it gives CAISRSDNEQFF.

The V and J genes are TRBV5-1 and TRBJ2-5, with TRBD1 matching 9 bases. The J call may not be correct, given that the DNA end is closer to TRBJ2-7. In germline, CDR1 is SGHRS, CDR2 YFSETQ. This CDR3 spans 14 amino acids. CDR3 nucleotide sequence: TGCGCCAGCAGCTGGGGACAGGGAAGCTACGAGCAGTACTTC. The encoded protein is CASSWGQGSYEQYF.

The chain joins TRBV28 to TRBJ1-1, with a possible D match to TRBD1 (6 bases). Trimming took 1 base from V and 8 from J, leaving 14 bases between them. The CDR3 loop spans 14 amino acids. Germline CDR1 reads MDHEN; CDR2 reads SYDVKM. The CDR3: CASSLFALGQEAFF. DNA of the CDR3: TGTGCCAGCAGTTTATTCGCCCTCGGACAGGAAGCTTTCTTT.

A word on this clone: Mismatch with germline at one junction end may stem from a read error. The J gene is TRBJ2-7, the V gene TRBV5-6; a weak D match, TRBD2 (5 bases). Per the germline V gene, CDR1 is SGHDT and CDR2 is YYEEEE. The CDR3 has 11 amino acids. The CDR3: CASSLPGSQVF. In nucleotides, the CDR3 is TGTGCCAGCAGCTTGCCGGGAAGCCAGGTCTTC.

The CDR3 is CASSPLDGTLYEQYF. CDR3 nucleotide sequence: TGTGCCAGCAGTCCGTTAGACGGGACACTCTACGAGCAGTACTTC. The chain couples TRBV28 to TRBJ2-7, with a possible D match to TRBD1 (6 bases). Germline V gene sequence: CDR1 MDHEN, CDR2 SYDVKM. Trimming removed 5 bases at V and 3 bases at J, with 17 bases between. There are 15 residues in the CDR3.

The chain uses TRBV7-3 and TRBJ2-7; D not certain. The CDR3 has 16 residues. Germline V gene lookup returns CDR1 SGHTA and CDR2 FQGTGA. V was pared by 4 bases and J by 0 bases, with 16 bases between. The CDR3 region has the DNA TGTGCCAGCAGCTCCCCCGGCGGATTGAGCTCCTACGAGCAGTACTTC. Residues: CASSSPGGLSSYEQYF.

CDR3 sequence reads: CASSLDTNEQFF. CDR3 DNA sequence: TGTGCCAGCAGCCTGGACACAAATGAGCAGTTCTTC. J is TRBJ2-1 and V is TRBV5-8, with TRBD1 as a possible D gene (5 bases). The CDR3 sequence is 12 residues long. Germline V lookup: CDR1 SGHTS, CDR2 YDEGEE. V shed 4 bases and J shed 7 bases, with 9 bases lying between them. The full variable domain, in which reference TRBV5-8 and TRBJ2-1 provide the parts outside the CDR3, is EAGVTQSPTHLIKTRGQQATLRCSPISGHTSVYWYQQALGLGLQFLLWYDEGEERNRGNFPPRFSGRQFPNYSSELNVNALELEDSALYLCASSLDTNEQFFGPGTRLTVL.

CDR3 residues: CASSFAGGPTGELFF. The CDR3 DNA follows: TGTGCCAGCAGTTTCGCGGGGGGGCCCACCGGGGAGCTGTTTTTT. The chain uses TRBV6-1 and TRBJ2-2; 9 bases match TRBD2. Germline loops: CDR1 MNHNS, CDR2 SASEGT. J lost 4 bases, V lost 5 bases, and 5 bases had no gene match. The CDR3 is 15 residues long.

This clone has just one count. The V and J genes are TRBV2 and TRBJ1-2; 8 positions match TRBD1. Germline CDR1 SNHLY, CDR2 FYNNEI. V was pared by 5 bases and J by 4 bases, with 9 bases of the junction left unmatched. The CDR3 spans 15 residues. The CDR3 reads CASSTRTGRAYGYTF. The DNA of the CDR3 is TGTGCCAGCAGTACGAGGACAGGGAGGGCCTATGGCTACACCTTC.

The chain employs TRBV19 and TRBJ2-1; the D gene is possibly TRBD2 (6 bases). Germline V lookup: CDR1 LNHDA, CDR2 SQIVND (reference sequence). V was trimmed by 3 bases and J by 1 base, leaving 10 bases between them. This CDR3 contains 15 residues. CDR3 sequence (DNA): TGTGCCAGTAGTATTGGAGGGAGGTCCTACAATGAGCAGTTCTTC. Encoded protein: CASSIGGRSYNEQFF.

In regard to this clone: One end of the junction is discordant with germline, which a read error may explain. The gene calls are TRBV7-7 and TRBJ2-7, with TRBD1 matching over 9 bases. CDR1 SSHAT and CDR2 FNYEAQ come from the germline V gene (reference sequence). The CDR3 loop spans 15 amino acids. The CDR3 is CASSQGQGSIYEQYF. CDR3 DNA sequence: TGTGCTAGCAGCCAAGGACAGGGGTCGATCTACGAGCAGTACTTC.

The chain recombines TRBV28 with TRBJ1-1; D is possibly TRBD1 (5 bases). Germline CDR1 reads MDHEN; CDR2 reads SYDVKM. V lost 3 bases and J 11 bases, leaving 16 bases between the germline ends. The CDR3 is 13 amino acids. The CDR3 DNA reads TGTGCCAGCAGTTTTCGGGGGGTCCGTATCGCTTTCTTT. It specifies CASSFRGVRIAFF.

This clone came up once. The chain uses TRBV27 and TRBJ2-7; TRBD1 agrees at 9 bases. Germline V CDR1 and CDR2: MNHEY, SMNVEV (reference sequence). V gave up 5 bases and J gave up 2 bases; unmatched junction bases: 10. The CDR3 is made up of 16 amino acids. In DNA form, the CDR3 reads TGTGCCAGCAGTCTCACTACAGGGGGCTCAACCTACGAGCAGTACTTC. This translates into CASSLTTGGSTYEQYF.

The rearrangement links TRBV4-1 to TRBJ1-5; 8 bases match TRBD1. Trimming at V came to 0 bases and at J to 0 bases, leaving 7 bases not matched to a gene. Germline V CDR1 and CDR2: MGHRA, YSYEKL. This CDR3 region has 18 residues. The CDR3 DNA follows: TGCGCCAGCAGCCAAGAAGGGACAGGCTTTTTTAGCAATCAGCCCCAGCATTTT. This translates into CASSQEGTGFFSNQPQHF.

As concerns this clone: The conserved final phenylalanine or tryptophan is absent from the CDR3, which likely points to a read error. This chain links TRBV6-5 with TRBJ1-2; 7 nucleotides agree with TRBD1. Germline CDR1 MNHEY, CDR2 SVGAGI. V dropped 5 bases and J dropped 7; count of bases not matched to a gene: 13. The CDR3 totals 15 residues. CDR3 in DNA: TGTGCCAGCAGTACCAGGACAGGAAGGGCGACTGGCTACACCCTC. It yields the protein CASSTRTGRATGYTL.

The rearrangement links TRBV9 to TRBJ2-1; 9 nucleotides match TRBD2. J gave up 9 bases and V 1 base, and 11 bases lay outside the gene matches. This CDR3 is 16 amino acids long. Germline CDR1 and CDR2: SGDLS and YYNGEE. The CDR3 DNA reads TGTGCCAGCAGCGTAATGGGTAGCGGGAGTATCAGTGAGCAGTTCTTC. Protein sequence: CASSVMGSGSISEQFF.

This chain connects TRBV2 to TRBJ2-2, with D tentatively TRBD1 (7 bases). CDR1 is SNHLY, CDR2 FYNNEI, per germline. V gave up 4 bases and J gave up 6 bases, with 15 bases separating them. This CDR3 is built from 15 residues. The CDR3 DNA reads TGTGCCAGCAGTGTGAGCCAGGGGGGTTCCGGGGAGCTGTTTTTT. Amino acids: CASSVSQGGSGELFF.